The T cell receptor beta chain described here comes from a study of blood T cells in healthy people across ages. General study results and limits: Diversity estimated from one million T cells was considered an underestimate.

The CDR3 loop spans 14 amino acids. Germline V lookup: CDR1 DFQATT, CDR2 SNEGSKA (reference sequence). Sample-barcoded 5' priming and a J-beta primer mix drove a second PCR of 7 to 11 cycles. TCRdb ran MiXCR on the 5' RACE reads and lists one entry per CDR3 protein. The sample includes about 1.8 million distinct CDR3 sequences, around 50% seen only once; the top ten take around 2.1%. No fewer than 5 micrograms of total RNA were isolated from every sample. Concerning this clonotype: Its matching antigen is unknown. Compared with germline, one end of the junction differs, possibly owing to a read error.

The sample was blood. The chain is built from TRBV20-1 and TRBJ2-1; 8 nucleotides align to TRBD1. The TCR originated in a woman aged 40 to 49 in good health. The CDR3 DNA reads as TGCAGTGCTGGAGACAGGGGCCTCAACAATGAGCAGTTCTTC. This translates into CSAGDRGLNNEQFF.